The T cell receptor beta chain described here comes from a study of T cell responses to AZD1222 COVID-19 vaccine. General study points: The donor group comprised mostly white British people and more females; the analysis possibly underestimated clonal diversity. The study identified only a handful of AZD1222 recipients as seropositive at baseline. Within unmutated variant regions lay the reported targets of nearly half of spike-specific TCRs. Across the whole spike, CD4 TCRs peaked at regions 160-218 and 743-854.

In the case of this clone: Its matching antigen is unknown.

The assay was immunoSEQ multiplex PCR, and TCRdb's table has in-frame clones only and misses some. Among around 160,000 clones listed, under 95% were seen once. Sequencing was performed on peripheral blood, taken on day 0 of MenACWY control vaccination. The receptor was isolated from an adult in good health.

This CDR3 is CASSQEQRQGYTF. As DNA, the CDR3 is TGTGCCAGCAGCCAGGAACAGCGCCAGGGCTACACCTTC. The chain employs TRBV3-1 (or the pseudogene TRBV3-2) and TRBJ1-2; no clear D. The germline V gene has CDR1 LGHDT and CDR2 YNNKEL (reference sequence). Deletions cut 3 bases from V and 8 bases from J, with 13 bases between. This CDR3 has 13 amino acids.